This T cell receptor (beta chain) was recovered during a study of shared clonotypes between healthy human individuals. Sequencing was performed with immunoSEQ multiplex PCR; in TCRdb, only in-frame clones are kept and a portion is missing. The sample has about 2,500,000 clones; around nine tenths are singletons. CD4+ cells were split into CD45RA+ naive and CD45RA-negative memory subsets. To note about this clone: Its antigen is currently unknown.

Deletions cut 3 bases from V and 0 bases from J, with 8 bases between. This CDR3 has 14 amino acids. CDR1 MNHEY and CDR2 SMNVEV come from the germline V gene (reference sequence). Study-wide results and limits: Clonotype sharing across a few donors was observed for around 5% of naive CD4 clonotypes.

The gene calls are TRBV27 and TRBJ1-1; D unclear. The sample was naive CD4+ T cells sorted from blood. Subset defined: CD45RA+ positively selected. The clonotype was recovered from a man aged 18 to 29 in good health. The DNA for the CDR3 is TGTGCCAGCAGTTTTGGGAATATGAACACTGAAGCTTTCTTT. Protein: CASSFGNMNTEAFF.